Listed below are T cell receptor beta chains from one sample, sequenced in a study of spatial heterogeneity in lung cancer. TCRdb ran MiXCR on the 5' RACE reads and lists one entry per CDR3 protein. The profile shows about 47,000 distinct CDR3 sequences, approximately 10% of them singletons. Material: PBMCs, obtained at follow-up. The receptors come from a male donor with early-stage non-small cell lung cancer. Each CDR3 is given with its conserved first and last residue. The D gene is left open where the match is weak. Clone sizes are given selectively: once, few, many, or a class where the clone is expanded.

NA	TRBV7-9	many	TRBJ2-1	TGTGCCAGCAGCTTAACGAATGAGCAGTTCTTC	CASSLTNEQFF
TRBD1	TRBV24-1	many	TRBJ2-3	TGTGCCACCAGTGACAACCGGGACAGGGGGATCACAGATACGCAGTATTTT	CATSDNRDRGITDTQYF
TRBD2	TRBV12-3/TRBV12-4	many	TRBJ2-7	TGTGCCAGCAGTCCCGGGGGGAGCGTCTACGAGCAGTACTTC	CASSPGGSVYEQYF
NA	TRBV7-8	many	TRBJ1-5	TGTGCCAGCGGGGGCAGGGGAGATCCTTGGAATCAGCCCCAGCATTTT	CASGGRGDPWNQPQHF
NA	TRBV12-3/TRBV12-4	many	TRBJ1-5	TGTGCCAGCAGTTTAGGGGGGCCCCAGCATTTT	CASSLGGPQHF
TRBD1	TRBV27	many	TRBJ1-6	TGTGCCAGCAGTTCCGGACAGGGGGCTGGGAATTCACCCCTCCACTTT	CASSSGQGAGNSPLHF
NA	TRBV7-8	NA	TRBJ2-7	TGTGCCAGCAGCCCGCGCGGCCGGGCCTACGAGCAGTACTTC	CASSPRGRAYEQYF
NA	TRBV14	few	TRBJ2-2	TGTGCCAGCAGCCAAGGACAGGCCGGGGAGCTGTTTTTT	CASSQGQAGELFF
NA	TRBV12-3/TRBV12-4	NA	TRBJ1-1	TGTGCCAGCAGTTTACAGGGATCGGACACTGAAGCTTTCTTT	CASSLQGSDTEAFF
TRBD1	TRBV19	few	TRBJ2-7	TGTGCCAGTAGCTTGGGGACAGGGGCCTTCTACGAGCAGTACTTC	CASSLGTGAFYEQYF
NA	TRBV7-9	few	TRBJ1-1	TGTGCCAGCAGCTTACCAACGGGGGTAAACACTGAAGCTTTCTTT	CASSLPTGVNTEAFF
NA	TRBV20-1	many	TRBJ2-1	TGCAGTGCTAGGGAGAGCGGCAATGAGCAGTTCTTC	CSARESGNEQFF
TRBD1	TRBV6-2/TRBV6-3	few	TRBJ2-7	TGTGCCAGCAGCCTCCCTCCCGGGACAGGGACGTACGAGCAGTACTTC	CASSLPPGTGTYEQYF
NA	TRBV2	many	TRBJ1-5	TGTGCCAGCAGAACGGACACCAATCAGCCCCAGCATTTT	CASRTDTNQPQHF
NA	TRBV27	many	TRBJ2-2	TGTGCCAGCAGTCACGGGACCGGGAACACCGGGGAGCTGTTTTTT	CASSHGTGNTGELFF
TRBD1	TRBV5-4	NA	TRBJ2-1	TGTGCCAGCAGCTCCGGGACAGGCTCCTACAATGAGCAGTTCTTC	CASSSGTGSYNEQFF
NA	TRBV20-1	few	TRBJ2-3	TGCAGCCTTCCCCATAGCGGTAGCACAGATACGCAGTATTTT	CSLPHSGSTDTQYF
NA	TRBV5-4	many	TRBJ1-4	TGTGCCAGCAGCTCCGGGACACAGGGTGAAAAACTGTTTTTT	CASSSGTQGEKLFF
NA	TRBV7-2	many	TRBJ1-1	TGTGCCAGCAGCTTATGGGGGGCCGAAAGTGAAGCTTTCTTT	CASSLWGAESEAFF